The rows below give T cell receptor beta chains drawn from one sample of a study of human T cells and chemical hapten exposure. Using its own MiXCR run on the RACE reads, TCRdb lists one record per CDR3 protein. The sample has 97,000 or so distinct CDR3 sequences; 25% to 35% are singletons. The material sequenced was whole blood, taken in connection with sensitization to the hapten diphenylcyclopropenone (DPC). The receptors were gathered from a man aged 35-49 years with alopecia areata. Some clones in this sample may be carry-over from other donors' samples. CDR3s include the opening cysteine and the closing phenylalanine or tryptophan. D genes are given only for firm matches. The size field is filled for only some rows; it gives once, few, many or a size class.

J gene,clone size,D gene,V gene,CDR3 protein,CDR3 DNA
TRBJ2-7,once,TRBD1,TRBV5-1,CASSLTHRGPYEQYF,TGCGCCAGCAGCTTGACCCACAGGGGACCCTACGAGCAGTACTTC
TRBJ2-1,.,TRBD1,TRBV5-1,CASSPGTGRYNEQFF,TGCGCCAGCAGCCCCGGGACAGGTCGTTACAATGAGCAGTTCTTC
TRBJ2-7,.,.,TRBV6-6,CASSPTSDEQYF,TGTGCCAGCAGCCCAACCTCGGACGAGCAGTACTTC
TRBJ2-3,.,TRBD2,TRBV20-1,CSARDWGAGGSADTQYF,TGCAGTGCTAGAGATTGGGGAGCGGGAGGAAGCGCAGATACGCAGTATTTT
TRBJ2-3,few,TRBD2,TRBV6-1,CASSRTSGGHDQYF,TGTGCCAGCAGCCGGACTAGCGGGGGTCATGACCAATATTTT
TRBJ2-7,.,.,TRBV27,CASPEARVPYEQYF,TGTGCCAGTCCCGAGGCAAGGGTCCCCTACGAGCAGTACTTC
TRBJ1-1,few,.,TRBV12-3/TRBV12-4,CASRTQVNTEAFF,TGTGCCAGCAGAACACAGGTGAACACTGAAGCTTTCTTT
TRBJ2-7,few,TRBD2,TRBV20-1,CSASGVLAGAYEQYF,TGCAGTGCTAGCGGAGTACTAGCGGGAGCCTACGAGCAGTACTTC
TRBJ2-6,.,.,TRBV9,CASSPDPRSGSGANVLTF,TGTGCCAGCAGCCCCGACCCGCGGTCGGGCTCTGGGGCCAACGTCCTGACTTTC
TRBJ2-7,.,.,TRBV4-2,CASSQDLGSSYEQYF,TGTGCCAGCAGCCAAGATCTGGGGAGCTCCTACGAGCAGTACTTC
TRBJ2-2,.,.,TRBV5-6,CASSPSGAGAAPGELFF,TGTGCCAGCAGCCCCTCCGGTGCGGGCGCTGCACCCGGGGAGCTGTTTTTT
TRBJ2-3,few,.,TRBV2,CASSSERQADTQYF,TGTGCCAGCAGTTCGGAGCGACAGGCAGATACGCAGTATTTT
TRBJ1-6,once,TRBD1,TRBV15,CATSRAQGADSPLHF,TGTGCCACCAGCAGAGCGCAGGGGGCGGATTCACCCCTCCACTTT
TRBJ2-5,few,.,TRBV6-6,CASSSILGETQYF,TGTGCCAGCAGTTCTATATTGGGGGAGACCCAGTACTTC
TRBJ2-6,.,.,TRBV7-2,CASRPSGANVLTF,TGTGCCAGCAGGCCGTCTGGGGCCAACGTCCTGACTTTC
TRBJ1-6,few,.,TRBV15,CATSRDRGGTPLHF,TGTGCCACCAGCAGAGATCGAGGAGGGACACCCCTCCACTTT
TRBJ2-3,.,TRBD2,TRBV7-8,CASSSPGTSGSPTGDTQYF,TGTGCCAGCAGCTCTCCCGGGACTAGCGGGTCCCCGACCGGAGATACGCAGTATTTT
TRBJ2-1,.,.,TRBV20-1,CSARPKPYNEQFF,TGCAGTGCCCGACCCAAACCCTACAATGAGCAGTTCTTC
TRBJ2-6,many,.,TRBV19,CASSGDSYSSGANVLTF,TGTGCCAGTAGCGGGGACTCCTACTCCTCTGGGGCCAACGTCCTGACTTTC
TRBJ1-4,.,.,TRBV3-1,CASSQGTNEKLFF,TGTGCCAGCAGCCAAGGGACTAATGAAAAACTGTTTTTT
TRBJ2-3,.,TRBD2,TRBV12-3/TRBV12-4,CASSQPLGGRGAGRQYF,TGTGCCAGCAGCCAGCCCCTTGGCGGGAGGGGAGCGGGGAGGCAGTATTTT
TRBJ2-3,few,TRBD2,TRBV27,CASSFLAGGSDTQYF,TGTGCCAGCAGTTTTCTAGCGGGAGGGTCAGATACGCAGTATTTT
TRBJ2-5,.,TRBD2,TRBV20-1,CSARLLAGEETQYF,TGCAGTGCTAGACTACTAGCGGGAGAAGAGACCCAGTACTTC
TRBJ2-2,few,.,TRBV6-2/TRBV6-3,CASSYSRGKAGELFF,TGTGCCAGCAGTTACAGCAGGGGTAAAGCCGGGGAGCTGTTTTTT
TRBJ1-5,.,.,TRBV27,CASSLRCLRTLGVCNQPQHF,TGTGCCAGCAGTTTAAGGTGTTTAAGGACACTGGGGGTTTGTAATCAGCCCCAGCATTTT
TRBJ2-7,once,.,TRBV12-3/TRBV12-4,CASSLVQKHEQYF,TGTGCCAGCAGCCTGGTACAGAAACACGAGCAGTACTTC
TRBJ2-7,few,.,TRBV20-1,CSAKPYGGHEQYF,TGCAGTGCTAAACCCTATGGGGGTCACGAGCAGTACTTC
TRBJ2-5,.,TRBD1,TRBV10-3,CAISDEDRAHETQYF,TGTGCCATCAGCGACGAGGACAGGGCGCACGAGACCCAGTACTTC
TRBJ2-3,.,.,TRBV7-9,CASSLGDTTDTQYF,TGTGCCAGCAGCTTAGGGGACACCACAGATACGCAGTATTTT
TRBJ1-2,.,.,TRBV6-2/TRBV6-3,CASKGPDNYGYTF,TGTGCCAGCAAAGGCCCGGACAACTATGGCTACACCTTC
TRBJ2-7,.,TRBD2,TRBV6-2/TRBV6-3,CASSLAGGPHEQYF,TGTGCCAGCAGCCTAGCGGGAGGGCCCCACGAGCAGTACTTC
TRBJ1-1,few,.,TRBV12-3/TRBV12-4,CASSFGRESEAFF,TGTGCCAGCAGTTTCGGACGTGAATCTGAAGCTTTCTTT
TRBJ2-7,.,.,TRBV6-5,CASSYSQGLYYEQYF,TGTGCCAGCAGTTACTCGCAGGGGCTTTATTACGAGCAGTACTTC
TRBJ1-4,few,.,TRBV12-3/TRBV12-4,CASRGELANEKLFF,TGTGCCAGCAGGGGTGAGCTGGCTAATGAAAAACTGTTTTTT
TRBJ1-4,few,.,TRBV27,CASSLAGGRNEKLFF,TGTGCCAGCAGTTTAGCCGGGGGGAGAAATGAAAAACTGTTTTTT
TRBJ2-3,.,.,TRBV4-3,CASSHGGVPDTQYF,TGCGCCAGCAGCCACGGAGGGGTACCAGATACGCAGTATTTT
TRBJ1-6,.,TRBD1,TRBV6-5,CASTKGQGYSPLHF,TGTGCCAGCACCAAAGGACAGGGGTACTCACCCCTCCACTTT
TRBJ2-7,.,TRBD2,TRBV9,CASSPRLAGGGEQYF,TGTGCCAGCAGCCCCCGACTAGCGGGAGGAGGCGAGCAGTACTTC
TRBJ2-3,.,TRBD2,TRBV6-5,CASSYEASGPYTDTQYF,TGTGCCAGCAGTTACGAGGCTAGCGGCCCCTACACAGATACGCAGTATTTT
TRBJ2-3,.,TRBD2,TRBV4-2,CASSGGAGGPADTQYF,TGTGCCAGCAGCGGCGGCGCGGGAGGGCCCGCAGATACGCAGTATTTT
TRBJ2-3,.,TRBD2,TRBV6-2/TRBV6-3,CASSYSELAGGDTQYF,TGTGCCAGCAGTTACTCCGAACTGGCGGGGGGAGATACGCAGTATTTT
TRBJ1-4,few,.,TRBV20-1,CSARQLEKLFF,TGCAGTGCGCGACAGCTCGAAAAACTGTTTTTT
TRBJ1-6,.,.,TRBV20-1,CSARDANSGGRNNSPLHF,TGCAGTGCTAGAGACGCCAATAGCGGGGGAAGAAATAATTCACCCCTCCACTTT
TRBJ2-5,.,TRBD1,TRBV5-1,CASGLGGSETQYF,TGCGCCAGCGGCTTAGGGGGCTCGGAGACCCAGTACTTC
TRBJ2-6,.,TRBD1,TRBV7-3,CASSLRGQLSSGANVLTF,TGTGCCAGCAGCTTAAGGGGACAGTTGAGCTCTGGGGCCAACGTCCTGACTTTC
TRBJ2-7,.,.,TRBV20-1,CSARGQENIYEQYF,TGCAGTGCTAGAGGACAGGAAAATATCTACGAGCAGTACTTC
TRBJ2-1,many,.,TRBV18,CASSRYRGYADYNEQFF,TGTGCCAGCTCTCGGTACCGGGGGTACGCGGACTACAATGAGCAGTTCTTC
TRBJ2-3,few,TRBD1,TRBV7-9,CASSLSGQSSTDTQYF,TGTGCCAGCAGCTTATCGGGACAGTCGAGCACAGATACGCAGTATTTT
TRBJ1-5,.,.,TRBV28,CASSLTQGVSNQPQHF,TGTGCCAGCAGTTTAACGCAGGGAGTTAGCAATCAGCCCCAGCATTTT
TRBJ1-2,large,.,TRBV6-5,CASSDWMVHGENNYGYTF,TGTGCCAGCAGTGACTGGATGGTTCACGGGGAAAATAACTATGGCTACACCTTC
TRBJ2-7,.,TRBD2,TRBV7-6,CASSLGSGATYEQYF,TGTGCCAGCAGCTTAGGTAGCGGGGCTACCTACGAGCAGTACTTC
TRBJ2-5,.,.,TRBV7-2,CASSRTGEETQYF,TGTGCCAGCAGCCGAACGGGGGAAGAGACCCAGTACTTC
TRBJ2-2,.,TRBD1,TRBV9,CASSEQGSNGELFF,TGTGCCAGCAGCGAACAGGGGAGTAACGGGGAGCTGTTTTTT
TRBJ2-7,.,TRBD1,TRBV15,CATSRGDRGYEQYF,TGTGCCACCAGCAGAGGGGACAGGGGCTACGAGCAGTACTTC
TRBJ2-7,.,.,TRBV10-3,CAISESNLFYEQYF,TGTGCCATCAGTGAGTCGAACCTCTTTTACGAGCAGTACTTC
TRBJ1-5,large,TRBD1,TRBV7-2,CASSGQGNQPQHF,TGTGCCAGCAGCGGACAGGGCAATCAGCCCCAGCATTTT
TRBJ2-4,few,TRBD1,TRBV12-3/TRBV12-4,CASSRQGAGPKNIQYF,TGTGCCAGCAGCCGACAGGGGGCTGGGCCCAAAAACATTCAGTACTTC
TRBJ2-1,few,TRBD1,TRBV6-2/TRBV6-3,CASSHPGQGASYNEQFF,TGTGCCAGCAGTCACCCCGGACAGGGGGCCTCCTACAATGAGCAGTTCTTC